The 21 T cell receptor beta chains reported below all come from one sample, sequenced in a study of T cell changes during pregnancy in multiple sclerosis. Sequencing was performed with immunoSEQ multiplex PCR; in TCRdb, only in-frame clones are kept and a portion is missing. The sample shows roughly 87,000 clones, roughly nine tenths of them seen only once. This sample comprised PBMCs, obtained in the first trimester of pregnancy. Receptors originate from a female donor in good health, serving as a control in a pregnancy study. Some clones in this sample may be carry-over from other donors' samples.

CDR3 in DNA: TGTGCCAGCAGCCTCTCGACTAGCGGGAGGGCCCGGTTGGACCCAGATACGCAGTATTTT. Amino acids: CASSLSTSGRARLDPDTQYF. The chain is built from TRBV9 and TRBJ2-3, with 14 bases that match TRBD2. CDR3 length: 20 amino acids. CDR1 is SGDLS, CDR2 YYNGEE, per germline. V shed 4 bases and J 4 bases; nucleotides not matched to a gene: 17. Complete variable domain (other parts from reference TRBV9 and TRBJ2-3): DSGVTQTPKHLITATGQRVTLRCSPRSGDLSVYWYQQSLDQGLQFLIQYYNGEERAKGNILERFSAQQFPDLHSELNLSSLELGDSALYFCASSLSTSGRARLDPDTQYFGPGTRLTVL.

This clone appeared once. The rearrangement links TRBV14 to TRBJ2-3; D is uncertain. The CDR3 is made up of 12 amino acids. The V end was cut by 4 bases, the J end by 3 bases, with 5 bases between. Germline assignment: CDR1 SGHDN and CDR2 FVKESK. CDR3 residues: CASSPVTDTQYF. CDR3 in DNA: TGTGCCAGCAGCCCAGTAACAGATACGCAGTATTTT.

This chain links TRBV27 with TRBJ1-5, with no clear D. V was trimmed by 4 bases and J by 4 bases, leaving 8 bases between them. The CDR3 sequence is 13 residues long. Germline CDR1 and CDR2: MNHEY and SMNVEV (reference sequence). CDR3 sequence: CASSSRENQPQHF. The DNA for the CDR3 is TGTGCCAGCAGTTCCCGGGAAAATCAGCCCCAGCATTTT.

Note on this clone: In the same sample, other DNA sequences code for this CDR3. DNA for the CDR3: TGTGCCAGCAGCTTAGGGCTAGCTGAGACCCAGTACTTC. Translated: CASSLGLAETQYF. The chain carries TRBV7-2 and TRBJ2-5, with D tentatively TRBD2 (5 bases). The V and J ends lost 1 base and 5 bases respectively, with 8 bases between them. CDR1 is SGHTA, CDR2 FQGNSA, per germline. The CDR3 totals 13 residues.

The chain employs TRBV5-4 and TRBJ2-3; 7 bases are shared with TRBD1. The junction had 6 bases not matched to a gene; V was cut back by 4 bases and J by 7 bases. The CDR3 sequence is 13 residues long. Germline V gene lookup returns CDR1 SGHNT and CDR2 YYREEE (reference sequence). The CDR3 DNA reads as TGTGCCAGCAGCCTTAGGGGACAGTATACGCAGTATTTT. It specifies CASSLRGQYTQYF.

The V gene is TRBV6-1, the J gene TRBJ1-2, with 9 bases identical to TRBD1. After removal of 4 bases from V and 4 bases from J, the junction contained 16 bases not matched to a gene. The CDR3 sequence is 18 residues long. Germline V gene data show CDR1 as MNHNS and CDR2 as SASEGT. CDR3 DNA: TGTGCCAGCAGTGGACGGATGCCGGGACAGGGTTTTGGCTATGGCTACACCTTC. Translation gives CASSGRMPGQGFGYGYTF.

The count of this clone is one. J is TRBJ1-2 and V is TRBV4-1, with D possibly TRBD1 on 5 matching bases. Trimming stripped 3 bases from V and 3 bases from J, with 14 bases between. The CDR3 runs 15 residues. Per germline, CDR1 MGHRA and CDR2 YSYEKL. The CDR3: CASSHPVGGDYGYTF. The CDR3 DNA is TGCGCCAGCAGCCATCCGGTTGGAGGGGACTATGGCTACACCTTC.

This clone was observed once. The chain couples TRBV7-3 to TRBJ2-1; the match to TRBD2 covers 11 bases. The CDR3 is 16 amino acids. J gave up 6 bases and V 4 bases, and 8 bases lay outside the gene matches. CDR1 SGHTA and CDR2 FQGTGA come from the germline V gene. CDR3 sequence: CASSSIPGLAANEQFF. For the CDR3, the DNA is TGTGCCAGCAGCTCAATCCCGGGACTAGCGGCCAATGAGCAGTTCTTC.

The chain has TRBV27 and TRBJ2-1, with 14 bases lining up with TRBD2. Germline V gives CDR1 MNHEY, CDR2 SMNVEV (reference sequence). The CDR3 is 17 residues long. The V gene end was trimmed by 5 bases and the J gene end by 7 bases; junction bases not matched to a gene: 10. The CDR3 reads CASSPRLAGGPGNEQFF. Here the CDR3 DNA reads TGTGCCAGCAGTCCCAGACTAGCGGGGGGGCCAGGGAATGAGCAGTTCTTC.

This clone turned up a few times. The rearrangement joins TRBV6-4 to TRBJ2-1, with a weak D call TRBD2 (6 bases). The length of the CDR3 is 14 residues. Trimming stripped 3 bases from V and 7 bases from J, with 13 bases between. Per germline, CDR1 MRHNA and CDR2 SNTAGT. The CDR3 DNA is TGTGCCAGCAGTGATGACGTTGGAGGGAATGAGCAGTTCTTC. It yields the protein CASSDDVGGNEQFF.

This clone was found a few times. The rearrangement joins TRBV27 to TRBJ2-1; D perhaps matches TRBD2 (6 bases). Trimming cost V 3 bases and J 9 bases, with 18 bases left between them. This CDR3 is built from 15 residues. From germline, CDR1 is MNHEY and CDR2 SMNVEV (reference sequence). The CDR3 nucleotides read TGTGCCAGCAGTTTGGAGGGCAGGCTGTCGCTTGAGCAGTTCTTC. Amino acid sequence: CASSLEGRLSLEQFF.

The V gene is TRBV29-1, the J gene TRBJ2-7; perhaps TRBD2 as D (6 bases). Germline V gene sequence: CDR1 SQVTM, CDR2 ANQGSEA. The CDR3 runs to 14 residues. The ends were cut back, 5 bases at V and 4 bases at J, with 18 bases in the middle. CDR3 DNA sequence: TGCAGCGTTAAGGCTGGAGGGGTAGTTTACGAGCAGTACTTC. Translation gives CSVKAGGVVYEQYF.

The chain carries TRBV1 and TRBJ2-7; the DNA was not used to check the table's D call, TRBD2. TRBV1 is a pseudogene locus. This CDR3 contains 15 residues. The CDR3 loop is CTSSQRVASSYEQYF. CDR3 sequence (DNA): TGCACCAGCAGCCAACGGGTAGCGAGCTCCTACGAGCAGTACTTC.

This rearrangement joins TRBV6-1 to TRBJ2-1, with 14 nucleotides matching TRBD2. CDR1 is MNHNS and CDR2 is SASEGT in the germline V gene. Unmatched junction bases numbered 4, after V lost 10 bases and J lost 5 bases. This CDR3 has 14 amino acids. DNA of the CDR3: TGTGCCATCGGGACTAGCGGGAGCCACAATGAGCAGTTCTTC. Amino acid sequence: CAIGTSGSHNEQFF.

The CDR3: CASSGAWGVETQYF. In DNA form, the CDR3 reads TGTGCCAGCAGCGGAGCTTGGGGGGTTGAGACCCAGTACTTC. This chain links TRBV5-4 with TRBJ2-5; perhaps TRBD2 as D (6 bases). CDR1 and CDR2 from the germline V gene are SGHNT and YYREEE (reference sequence). The CDR3 extends over 14 amino acids. V was shortened by 4 bases and J by 5 bases, with 15 bases between the two germline ends.

The rearrangement uses TRBV27 and TRBJ1-4, with 9 nucleotides matching TRBD1. V shed 6 bases, J shed 8 bases, and the junction held 7 bases outside the gene matches. CDR1 and CDR2 from the germline V gene are MNHEY and SMNVEV (reference sequence). The CDR3 is 14 residues long. The CDR3 region has the DNA TGTGCCAGCAGCTTAACAGGGGGCGAGGAAAAACTGTTTTTT. Translation: CASSLTGGEEKLFF.

The V gene is TRBV5-1, the J gene TRBJ2-1, with 11 bases that match TRBD2. Trimming at V came to 4 bases and at J to 7 bases, leaving 13 bases not matched to a gene. The CDR3 totals 17 residues. Germline V gene lookup returns CDR1 SGHRS and CDR2 YFSETQ. CDR3 nucleotides: TGCGCCAGCAGCCTAAGTCCTAGCGGGGGGTTGGTTAATGAGCAGTTCTTC. Its translation is CASSLSPSGGLVNEQFF.

This clone was seen only a few times. The chain uses TRBV6-1 and TRBJ2-2; TRBD2 matches 8 bases. Looked up from germline, CDR1 is MNHNS and CDR2 is SASEGT. The J segment lost 3 bases and the V segment lost 8 bases, leaving 5 bases of the junction unmatched. This CDR3 is 14 amino acids long. DNA for the CDR3: TGTGCCAGCCGACTAGCGCGGGACACCGGGGAGCTGTTTTTT. Its protein product is CASRLARDTGELFF.

The J gene is TRBJ2-2, the V gene TRBV6-4; the match to TRBD1 covers 7 bases. CDR1 and CDR2 (germline): MRHNA, SNTAGT. The CDR3 loop spans 14 amino acids. Trimming took 6 bases from V and 6 from J; bases not matched to a gene: 7. This CDR3 reads CASREQGQAGELFF. The CDR3, as DNA: TGTGCCAGCAGGGAACAGGGGCAAGCCGGGGAGCTGTTTTTT.

The chain employs TRBV5-6 and TRBJ1-1; TRBD1 agrees at 7 bases. Germline V gene lookup returns CDR1 SGHDT and CDR2 YYEEEE. J lost 6 bases, V lost 5 bases, and 13 bases had no gene match. The length of the CDR3 is 15 residues. The CDR3 DNA is TGTGCCAGCAGGTTTTCCCGGGACAGCTGGTCTGAAGCTTTCTTT. Protein sequence: CASRFSRDSWSEAFF.

V gene TRBV2 combines with J gene TRBJ2-7; 9 nucleotides align to TRBD1. Trimming removed 7 bases from V and 5 bases from J; junction bases left unmatched: 12. Germline V gives CDR1 SNHLY, CDR2 FYNNEI. CDR3 size: 15 residues. CDR3 in DNA: TGTGCCAGCACGCCCCGGGACAGGGTTGAGAACGAGCAGTACTTC. It yields the protein CASTPRDRVENEQYF.